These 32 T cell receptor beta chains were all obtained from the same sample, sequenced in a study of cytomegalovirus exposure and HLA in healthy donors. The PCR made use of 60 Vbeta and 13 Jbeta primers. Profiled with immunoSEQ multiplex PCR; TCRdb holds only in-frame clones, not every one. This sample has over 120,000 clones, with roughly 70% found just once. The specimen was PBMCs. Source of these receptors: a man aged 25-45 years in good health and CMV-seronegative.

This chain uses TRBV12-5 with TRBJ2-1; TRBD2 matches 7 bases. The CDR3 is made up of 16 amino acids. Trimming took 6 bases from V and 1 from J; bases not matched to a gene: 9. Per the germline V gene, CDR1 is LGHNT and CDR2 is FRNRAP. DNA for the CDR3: TGTGCTAGTGGGTTAAGCGGGATCAAGTCCTACAATGAGCAGTTCTTC. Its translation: CASGLSGIKSYNEQFF.

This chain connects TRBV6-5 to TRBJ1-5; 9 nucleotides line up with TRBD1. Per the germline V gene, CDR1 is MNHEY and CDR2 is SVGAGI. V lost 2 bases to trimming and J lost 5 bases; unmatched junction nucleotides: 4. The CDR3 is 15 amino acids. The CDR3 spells CASSYGGQGDQPQHF. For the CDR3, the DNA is TGTGCCAGCAGTTACGGGGGACAGGGCGATCAGCCCCAGCATTTT.

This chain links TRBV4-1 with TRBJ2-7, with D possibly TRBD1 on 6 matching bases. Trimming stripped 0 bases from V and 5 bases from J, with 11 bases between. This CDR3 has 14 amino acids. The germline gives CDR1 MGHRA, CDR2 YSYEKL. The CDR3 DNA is TGCGCCAGCAGCCAAGATTTCAGGGGCCACGAGCAGTACTTC. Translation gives CASSQDFRGHEQYF.

The CDR3 is CASSLTDLSTDTQYF. The CDR3 DNA is TGCGCCAGCAGCCTAACGGACTTAAGCACAGATACGCAGTATTTT. The chain uses TRBV5-1 and TRBJ2-3, with D perhaps TRBD2 (5 bases). Germline V gives CDR1 SGHRS, CDR2 YFSETQ. V shed 4 bases and J shed 0 bases, with 12 bases lying between them. The CDR3 totals 15 residues.

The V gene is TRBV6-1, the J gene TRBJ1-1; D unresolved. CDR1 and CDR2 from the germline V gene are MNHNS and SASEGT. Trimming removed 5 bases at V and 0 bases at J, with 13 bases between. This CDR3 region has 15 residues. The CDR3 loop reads CASSPGGNLNTEAFF. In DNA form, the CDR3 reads TGTGCCAGCAGTCCTGGAGGGAATTTGAACACTGAAGCTTTCTTT.

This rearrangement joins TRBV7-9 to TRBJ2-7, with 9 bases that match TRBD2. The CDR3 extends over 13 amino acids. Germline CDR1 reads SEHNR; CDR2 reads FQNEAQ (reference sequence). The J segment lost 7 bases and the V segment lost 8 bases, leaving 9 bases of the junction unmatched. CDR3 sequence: CASSLAGIGEQYF. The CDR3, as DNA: TGTGCCAGCTCCCTAGCGGGGATAGGAGAGCAGTACTTC.

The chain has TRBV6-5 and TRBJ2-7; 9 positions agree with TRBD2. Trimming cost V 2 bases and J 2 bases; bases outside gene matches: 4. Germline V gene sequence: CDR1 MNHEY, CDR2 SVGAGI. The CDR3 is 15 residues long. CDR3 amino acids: CASSYAGGLAYEQYF. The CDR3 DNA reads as TGTGCCAGCAGTTACGCGGGGGGGCTTGCCTACGAGCAGTACTTC.

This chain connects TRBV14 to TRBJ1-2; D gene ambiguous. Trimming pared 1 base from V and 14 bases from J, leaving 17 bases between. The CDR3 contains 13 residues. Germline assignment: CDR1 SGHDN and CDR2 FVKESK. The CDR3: CASSQVSSTSVTF. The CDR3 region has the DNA TGTGCCAGCAGCCAAGTATCAAGCACGTCGGTGACCTTC.

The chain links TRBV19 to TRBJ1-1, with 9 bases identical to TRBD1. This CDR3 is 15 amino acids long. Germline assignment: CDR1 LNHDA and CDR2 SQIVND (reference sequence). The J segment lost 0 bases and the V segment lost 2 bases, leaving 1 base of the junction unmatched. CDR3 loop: CASSITGGLNTEAFF. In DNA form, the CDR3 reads TGTGCCAGTAGTATAACAGGGGGCTTGAACACTGAAGCTTTCTTT. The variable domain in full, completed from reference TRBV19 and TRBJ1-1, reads DGGITQSPKYLFRKEGQNVTLSCEQNLNHDAMYWYRQDPGQGLRLIYYSQIVNDFQKGDIAEGYSVSREKKESFPLTVTSAQKNPTAFYLCASSITGGLNTEAFFGQGTRLTVV.

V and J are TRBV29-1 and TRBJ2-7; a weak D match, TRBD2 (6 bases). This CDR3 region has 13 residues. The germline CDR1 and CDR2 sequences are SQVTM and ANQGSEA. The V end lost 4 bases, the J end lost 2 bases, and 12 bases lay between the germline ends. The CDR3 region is CSVGRDYPYEQYF. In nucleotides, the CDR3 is TGCAGCGTTGGGCGGGATTACCCCTACGAGCAGTACTTC.

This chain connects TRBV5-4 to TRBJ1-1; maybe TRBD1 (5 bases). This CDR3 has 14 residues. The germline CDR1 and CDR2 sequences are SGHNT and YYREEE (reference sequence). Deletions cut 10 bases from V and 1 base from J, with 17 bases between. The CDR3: CASSPRASNTEAFF. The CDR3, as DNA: TGTGCCTCCTCGCCCAGGGCATCGAACACTGAAGCTTTCTTT.

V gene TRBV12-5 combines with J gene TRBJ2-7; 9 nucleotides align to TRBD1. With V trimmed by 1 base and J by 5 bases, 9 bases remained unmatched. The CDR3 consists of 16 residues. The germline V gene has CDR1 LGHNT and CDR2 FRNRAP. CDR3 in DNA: TGTGCTAGTGGTTTGGGGACAGGGGCGCGCTGGGACGAGCAGTACTTC. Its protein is CASGLGTGARWDEQYF.

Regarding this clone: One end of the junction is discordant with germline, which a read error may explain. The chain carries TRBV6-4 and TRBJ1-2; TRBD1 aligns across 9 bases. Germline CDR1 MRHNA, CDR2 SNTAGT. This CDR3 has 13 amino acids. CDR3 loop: CASSDTPRWTGAF. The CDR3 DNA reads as TGTGCCAGCAGTGACACCCCCCGTTGGACAGGGGCCTTC.

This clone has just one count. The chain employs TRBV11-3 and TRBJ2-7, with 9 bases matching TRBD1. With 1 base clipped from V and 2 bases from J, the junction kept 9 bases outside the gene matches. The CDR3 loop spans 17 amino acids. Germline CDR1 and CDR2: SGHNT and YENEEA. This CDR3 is CASSLGGGQGPTYEQYF. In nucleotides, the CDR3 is TGTGCCAGCAGCTTAGGTGGGGGACAGGGCCCCACCTACGAGCAGTACTTC.

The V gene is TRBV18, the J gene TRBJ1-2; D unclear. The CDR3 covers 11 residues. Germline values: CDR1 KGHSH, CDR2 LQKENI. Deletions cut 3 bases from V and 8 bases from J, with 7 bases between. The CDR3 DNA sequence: TGTGCCAGCTCACCGGGAGGGGGCTACACCTTC. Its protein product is CASSPGGGYTF.

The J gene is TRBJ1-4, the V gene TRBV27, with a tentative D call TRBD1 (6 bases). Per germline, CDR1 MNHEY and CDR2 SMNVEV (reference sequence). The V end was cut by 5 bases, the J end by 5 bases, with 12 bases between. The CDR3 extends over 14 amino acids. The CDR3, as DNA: TGTGCCAGCAGTGAGGGGGGGCTGAATGAAAAACTGTTTTTT. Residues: CASSEGGLNEKLFF. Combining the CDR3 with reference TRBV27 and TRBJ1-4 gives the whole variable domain EAQVTQNPRYLITVTGKKLTVTCSQNMNHEYMSWYRQDPGLGLRQIYYSMNVEVTDKGDVPEGYKVSRKEKRNFPLILESPSPNQTSLYFCASSEGGLNEKLFFGSGTQLSVL.

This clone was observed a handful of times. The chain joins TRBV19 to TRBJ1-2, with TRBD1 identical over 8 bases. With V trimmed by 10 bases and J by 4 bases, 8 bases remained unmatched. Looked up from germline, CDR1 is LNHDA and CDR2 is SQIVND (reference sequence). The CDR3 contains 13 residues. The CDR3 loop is CATMDRASYGYTF. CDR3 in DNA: TGTGCCACTATGGACAGGGCAAGCTATGGCTACACCTTC.

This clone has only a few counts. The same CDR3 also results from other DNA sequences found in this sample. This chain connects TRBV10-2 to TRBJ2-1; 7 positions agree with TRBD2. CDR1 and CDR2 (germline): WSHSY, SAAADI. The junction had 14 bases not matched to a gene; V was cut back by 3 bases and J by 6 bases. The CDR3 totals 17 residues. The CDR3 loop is CASSDQRAGEPGNEQFF. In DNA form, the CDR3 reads TGCGCCAGCAGTGATCAACGGGCGGGAGAGCCCGGCAATGAGCAGTTCTTC.

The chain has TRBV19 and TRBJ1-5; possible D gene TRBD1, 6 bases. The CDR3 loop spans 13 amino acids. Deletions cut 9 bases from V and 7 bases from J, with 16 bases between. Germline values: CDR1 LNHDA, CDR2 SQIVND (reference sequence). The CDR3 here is CASSGGGLQPQHF. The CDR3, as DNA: TGTGCCAGCTCGGGAGGGGGGCTACAGCCCCAGCATTTT.

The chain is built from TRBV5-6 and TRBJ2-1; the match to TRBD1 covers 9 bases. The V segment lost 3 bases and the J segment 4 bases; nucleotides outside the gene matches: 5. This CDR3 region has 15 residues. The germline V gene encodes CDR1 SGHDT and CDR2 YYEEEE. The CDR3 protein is CASSWDRATYNEQFF. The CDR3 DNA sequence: TGTGCCAGCAGCTGGGACAGGGCGACATACAATGAGCAGTTCTTC.

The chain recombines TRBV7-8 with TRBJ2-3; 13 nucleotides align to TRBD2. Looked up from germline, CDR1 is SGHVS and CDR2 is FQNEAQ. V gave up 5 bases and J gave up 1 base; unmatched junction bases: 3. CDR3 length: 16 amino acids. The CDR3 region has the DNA TGTGCCAGCAGCGCCGGACTAGCGGGGGGCACAGATACGCAGTATTTT. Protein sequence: CASSAGLAGGTDTQYF.

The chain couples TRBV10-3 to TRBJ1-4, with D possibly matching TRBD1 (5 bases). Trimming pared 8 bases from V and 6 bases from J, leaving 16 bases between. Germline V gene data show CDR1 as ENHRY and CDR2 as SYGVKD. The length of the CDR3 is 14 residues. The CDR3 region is CAIPKGREDEKLFF. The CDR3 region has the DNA TGTGCCATCCCGAAAGGCAGGGAGGATGAAAAACTGTTTTTT.

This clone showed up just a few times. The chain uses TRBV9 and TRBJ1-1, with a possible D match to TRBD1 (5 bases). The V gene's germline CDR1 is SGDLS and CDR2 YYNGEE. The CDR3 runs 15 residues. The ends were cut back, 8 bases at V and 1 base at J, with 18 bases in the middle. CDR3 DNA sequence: TGTGCCAGTAGAGGTGGAGGGGCGGAGAACACTGAAGCTTTCTTT. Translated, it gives CASRGGGAENTEAFF.

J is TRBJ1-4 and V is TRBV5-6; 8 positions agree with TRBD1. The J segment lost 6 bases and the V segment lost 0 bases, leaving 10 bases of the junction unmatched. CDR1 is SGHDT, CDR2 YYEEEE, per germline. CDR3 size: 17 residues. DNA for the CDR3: TGTGCCAGCAGCTTGGAGGTTACAGGGGGGAAGGATGAAAAACTGTTTTTT. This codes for CASSLEVTGGKDEKLFF. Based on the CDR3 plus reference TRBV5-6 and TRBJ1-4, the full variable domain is DAGVTQSPTHLIKTRGQQVTLRCSPKSGHDTVSWYQQALGQGPQFIFQYYEEEERQRGNFPDRFSGHQFPNYSSELNVNALLLGDSALYLCASSLEVTGGKDEKLFFGSGTQLSVL.

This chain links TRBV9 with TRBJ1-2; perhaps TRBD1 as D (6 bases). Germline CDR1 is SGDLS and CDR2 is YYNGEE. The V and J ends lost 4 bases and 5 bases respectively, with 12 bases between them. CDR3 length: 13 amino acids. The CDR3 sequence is CASSPEGVYGYTF. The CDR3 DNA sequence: TGTGCCAGCAGCCCCGAGGGGGTTTATGGCTACACCTTC.

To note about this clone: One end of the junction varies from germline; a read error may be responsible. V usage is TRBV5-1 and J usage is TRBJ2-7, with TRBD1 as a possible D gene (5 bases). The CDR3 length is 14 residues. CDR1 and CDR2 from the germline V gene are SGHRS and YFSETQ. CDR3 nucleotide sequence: TGCGCCGGCAGCCCCTTAGGGGCCCAGCGCGAGCAGTACTTC. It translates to CAGSPLGAQREQYF.

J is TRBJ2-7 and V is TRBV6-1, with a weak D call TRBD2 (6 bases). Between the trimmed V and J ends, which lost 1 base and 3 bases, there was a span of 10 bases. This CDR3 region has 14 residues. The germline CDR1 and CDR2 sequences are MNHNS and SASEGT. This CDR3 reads CASSEGRGLYEQYF. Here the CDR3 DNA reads TGTGCCAGCAGTGAAGGGAGGGGCCTCTACGAGCAGTACTTC.

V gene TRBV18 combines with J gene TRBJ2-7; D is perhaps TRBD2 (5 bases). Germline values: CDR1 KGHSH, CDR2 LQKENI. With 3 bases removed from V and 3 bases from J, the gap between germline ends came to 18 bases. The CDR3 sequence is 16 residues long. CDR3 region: CASSPVNDNAGYEQYF. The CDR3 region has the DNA TGTGCCAGCTCACCCGTTAACGACAACGCGGGCTACGAGCAGTACTTC.

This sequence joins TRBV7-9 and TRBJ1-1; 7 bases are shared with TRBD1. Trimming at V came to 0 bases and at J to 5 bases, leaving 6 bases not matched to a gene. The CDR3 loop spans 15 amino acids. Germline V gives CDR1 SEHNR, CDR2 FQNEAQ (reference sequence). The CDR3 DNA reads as TGTGCCAGCAGCTTAGCGCGGACAGGAGAAACTGAAGCTTTCTTT. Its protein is CASSLARTGETEAFF.

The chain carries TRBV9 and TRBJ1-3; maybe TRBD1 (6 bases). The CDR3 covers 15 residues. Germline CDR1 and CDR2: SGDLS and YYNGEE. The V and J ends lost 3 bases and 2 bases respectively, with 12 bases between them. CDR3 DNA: TGTGCCAGCAGCGCACAGGGATTCGCTGGAAACACCATATATTTT. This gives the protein CASSAQGFAGNTIYF.

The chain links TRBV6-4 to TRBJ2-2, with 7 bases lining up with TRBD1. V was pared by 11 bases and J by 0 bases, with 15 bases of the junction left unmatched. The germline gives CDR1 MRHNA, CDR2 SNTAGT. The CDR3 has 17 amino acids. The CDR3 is CAPPTGPNSPNTGELFF. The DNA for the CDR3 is TGTGCCCCCCCGACAGGGCCCAACTCCCCGAACACCGGGGAGCTGTTTTTT.

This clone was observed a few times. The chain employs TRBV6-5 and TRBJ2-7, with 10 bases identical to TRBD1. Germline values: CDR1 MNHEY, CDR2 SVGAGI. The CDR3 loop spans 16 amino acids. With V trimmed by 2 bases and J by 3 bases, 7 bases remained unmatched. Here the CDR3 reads CASSYRLGQGDYEQYF. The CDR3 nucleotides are TGTGCCAGCAGTTACCGCCTAGGACAGGGGGACTACGAGCAGTACTTC.